These 15 T cell receptor beta chains were sequenced from one sample in a study of blood T cells in healthy people across ages. A second roughly 7 to 12 cycle PCR used barcoded and J-beta primers. One entry per CDR3 protein, called by TCRdb with MiXCR from the 5' RACE reads. The sample shows 850,000 or so distinct CDR3 sequences, less than 35% of them seen only once. The sequencing sample was made of blood. Receptors were obtained from a woman of 80 years or more in good health.

As for this clonotype: This may be a read error: a much more frequent sequence differs by one nucleotide. The rearrangement links TRBV6-2 or TRBV6-3 to TRBJ2-7, with a possible D match to TRBD1 (6 bases). The length of the CDR3 is 14 residues. CDR1 is MNHEY and CDR2 is SVGEGT in the germline V gene. The V and J ends lost 6 bases and 2 bases respectively, with 14 bases between them. DNA for the CDR3: TGTGCCAGCAGGTCGACAGGCAGTCCCTACGAGCAGTACTTC. Residues: CASRSTGSPYEQYF.

In this sample, this clonotype turned up many times. The chain couples TRBV29-1 to TRBJ1-2, with 8 bases identical to TRBD1. The germline V gene has CDR1 SQVTM and CDR2 ANQGSEA. V was clipped by 6 bases and J by 10 bases; unmatched bases: 7. The CDR3 loop spans 11 amino acids. CDR3 in DNA: TGCAGCGTGGTGCGACAGGGGAACTACACCTTC. Translation gives CSVVRQGNYTF.

With respect to this clonotype: A much larger clone lies a single base off, so this may be a read error. This rearrangement joins TRBV12-3 or TRBV12-4 to TRBJ2-5, with no clear D. CDR3 length: 13 residues. The CDR3 DNA sequence: TGTGCCAGCAGTTCCTCATTCGAGGAGACCCGGTACTTC. This translates into CASSSSFEETRYF.

The chain carries TRBV19 and TRBJ1-2, with D tentatively TRBD1 (5 bases). CDR3 length: 15 residues. Germline-derived CDR1 and CDR2 are LNHDA and SQIVND (reference sequence). The V gene lost 2 bases and the J gene lost 3 bases, with 13 bases spanning the gap. The CDR3 protein is CASSIRAGSYYGYTF. In nucleotides, the CDR3 is TGTGCCAGTAGTATACGGGCAGGGTCCTACTATGGCTACACCTTC.

The V and J genes are TRBV4-3 and TRBJ2-7; D perhaps matches TRBD1 (6 bases). V was shortened by 1 base and J by 4 bases, with 11 bases between the two germline ends. CDR3 length: 14 amino acids. From germline, CDR1 is LGHNA and CDR2 YSLEER. CDR3: CASSQVRGSYEQYF. CDR3 bases: TGCGCCAGCAGCCAAGTCAGGGGATCTTACGAGCAGTACTTC.

Comment on this clonotype: Given a much more abundant clone one base away, this may be a read error. The rearrangement joins TRBV4-2 to TRBJ2-3; a weak D match, TRBD2 (6 bases). CDR1 is LGHNA and CDR2 is YNFKEQ in the germline V gene. The CDR3 loop spans 15 amino acids. CDR3 bases: TGTGCCGGCAGCCAAGATACTTCGGGGGCAGATACGCAGTATTTT. This codes for CAGSQDTSGADTQYF.

This clonotype was observed a handful of times. The chain combines TRBV6-1 with TRBJ2-1; D is perhaps TRBD2 (6 bases). The germline V and J ends were trimmed by 10 bases and 12 bases, with 28 bases remaining between them. The CDR3 covers 15 residues. Germline V gives CDR1 MNHNS, CDR2 SASEGT. The CDR3 coding sequence is TGTGCCACGGGGCTGTCGGGAGCGGCAACCTTAGGGCAGTTCTTC. It translates to CATGLSGAATLGQFF.

As regards this clonotype: At one end, the junction sequence differs from germline, possibly due to a read error. The rearrangement uses TRBV5-1 and TRBJ2-3, with a possible D match to TRBD2 (6 bases). The germline gives CDR1 SGHRS, CDR2 YFSETQ. The CDR3 sequence is 14 residues long. The CDR3 loop reads CASSFRLVTDSQYF. In nucleotides, the CDR3 is TGCGCCAGCAGCTTCCGACTAGTGACAGATTCGCAGTATTTT.

A few counts support this clonotype. The chain carries TRBV7-2 and TRBJ2-1, with D unclear. The V gene's germline CDR1 is SGHTA and CDR2 FQGNSA. With 4 bases removed from V and 10 bases from J, the gap between germline ends came to 11 bases. The CDR3 has 12 residues. The CDR3 DNA follows: TGTGCCAGCAGCTACCCATCTGGCGAGCAGTTCTTC. Translating it yields CASSYPSGEQFF.

The V gene is TRBV20-1, the J gene TRBJ2-1; D is perhaps TRBD2 (7 bases). The CDR3 runs 17 residues. Germline CDR1 is DFQATT and CDR2 is SNEGSKA (reference sequence). V dropped 4 bases and J dropped 2 bases, with 21 bases sitting between them. The CDR3 reads CSAKSIGGTPTYNEQFF. The CDR3 DNA follows: TGCAGTGCTAAATCCATCGGGGGGACACCCACCTACAATGAGCAGTTCTTC.

V gene TRBV6-2 or TRBV6-3 combines with J gene TRBJ1-5; 8 bases match TRBD1. Trimming at V came to 2 bases and at J to 9 bases, leaving 9 bases not matched to a gene. The germline V gene encodes CDR1 MNHEY and CDR2 SVGEGT. The CDR3 totals 15 residues. The CDR3 DNA follows: TGTGCCAGCAGTTACGCCGACAGGGGATGGCGGCCCCAGCATTTT. Translated: CASSYADRGWRPQHF.

The rearrangement links TRBV30 to TRBJ2-6; unclear D gene. The CDR3 length is 15 residues. Germline V CDR1 and CDR2: GTSNPN, SVGIG (reference sequence). The germline V and J ends were trimmed by 3 bases and 0 bases, with 9 bases remaining between them. CDR3 in amino acids: CAWSTGGSGANVLTF. The CDR3 DNA reads as TGTGCCTGGAGCACCGGTGGCTCTGGGGCCAACGTCCTGACTTTC.

This clonotype was seen once. Since a much larger clone is just one base distant, this may be a read error. This chain links TRBV9 with TRBJ2-7, with D uncertain. The length of the CDR3 is 14 residues. Germline CDR1 and CDR2: SGDLS and YYNGEE. CDR3 nucleotide sequence: TGTGCCAGCAGCAAGGAGTTAAGCTCCTACGGGCAGTACTTC. This codes for CASSKELSSYGQYF.

About this clonotype itself: A much larger clone lies one base from this, so it may be a read error. V is TRBV10-3 and J is TRBJ2-1; D uncertain. The CDR3 runs to 11 residues. Germline assignment: CDR1 ENHRY and CDR2 SYGVKD. CDR3: CAIKERNGQFF. The CDR3 DNA reads TGTGCCATCAAGGAACGGAATGGGCAGTTCTTC.

This clonotype was counted a few times. The rearrangement uses TRBV6-2 or TRBV6-3 and TRBJ1-6; TRBD1 is a possible D gene (5 bases). V lost 6 bases to trimming and J lost 7 bases, with 7 bases between them. CDR3 length: 12 residues. The germline V gene encodes CDR1 MNHEY and CDR2 SVGEGT. The chain's CDR3 is CASRQANSPLHF. The CDR3 bases are TGTGCCAGCAGACAGGCCAATTCACCCCTCCACTTT.